The rows below give T cell receptor beta chains drawn from one sample of a study of T cells in Graves' hyperthyroidism and ophthalmopathy. MiXCR, applied by TCRdb to the multiplex PCR reads, yields one record per CDR3 protein. The top ten hold under 35% of the sample, which has more than 150,000 distinct CDR3 sequences, over 15% seen once. The material sequenced was blood. The origin of the receptors is a woman aged 45 to 65 with Graves' hyperthyroidism. CDR3s include the opening cysteine and the closing phenylalanine or tryptophan. Each record gives: clone size, J gene, V gene, D gene, CDR3 DNA, CDR3 protein. A D gene is named only where the DNA matches it firmly. The size of a clone is reported for some rows only, either as once, few or many, or as a class for expanded clones.

clone size: many
J gene: TRBJ1-1
V gene: TRBV11-2
D gene: -
CDR3 DNA: TGTGCCAGCAGCTTAAGCTGGGGTGGGACTGAAGCTTTCTTT
CDR3 protein: CASSLSWGGTEAFF

clone size: -
J gene: TRBJ1-3
V gene: TRBV12-3/TRBV12-4
D gene: TRBD1
CDR3 DNA: TGTGCCAGCACCAGGGGGAGCTCTGGAAACACCATATATTTT
CDR3 protein: CASTRGSSGNTIYF

clone size: many
J gene: TRBJ2-5
V gene: TRBV20-1
D gene: -
CDR3 DNA: TGCAGTGCTAGAGATCGACGGCAGAATCACCAAGAGACCCAGTACTTC
CDR3 protein: CSARDRRQNHQETQYF

clone size: many
J gene: TRBJ2-7
V gene: TRBV5-1
D gene: -
CDR3 DNA: TGCGCCAGTTACACGGACTCCTACGAGCAGTACTTC
CDR3 protein: CASYTDSYEQYF

clone size: many
J gene: TRBJ2-5
V gene: TRBV29-1
D gene: TRBD2
CDR3 DNA: TGCAGCGGCGGACTAGCGGGGGGCCGGTACCAAGAGACCCAGTACTTC
CDR3 protein: CSGGLAGGRYQETQYF

clone size: -
J gene: TRBJ2-2
V gene: TRBV18
D gene: TRBD1
CDR3 DNA: TGTGCCAGCTCACTTGGACAGGGGGCCGTCGGGGAGCTGTTTTTT
CDR3 protein: CASSLGQGAVGELFF

clone size: many
J gene: TRBJ2-5
V gene: TRBV27
D gene: -
CDR3 DNA: TGTGCCAGCAGCCCTAACTCCCCCTGGACCCAGTACTTC
CDR3 protein: CASSPNSPWTQYF

clone size: many
J gene: TRBJ1-2
V gene: TRBV7-9
D gene: -
CDR3 DNA: TGTGCCAGCAGCTCCCTCAGCGGGCGCCCGAACTATGGCTACACCTTC
CDR3 protein: CASSSLSGRPNYGYTF

clone size: few
J gene: TRBJ1-5
V gene: TRBV19
D gene: -
CDR3 DNA: TGTGCCAGTAGTGCGACACTCAATCAGCCCCAGCATTTT
CDR3 protein: CASSATLNQPQHF

clone size: many
J gene: TRBJ1-6
V gene: TRBV5-6
D gene: -
CDR3 DNA: TGTGCCAGCAGCTTGGAACGGATTGGTTCACCCCTCCACTTT
CDR3 protein: CASSLERIGSPLHF

clone size: many
J gene: TRBJ2-7
V gene: TRBV6-1
D gene: -
CDR3 DNA: TGTGCCAGCAGTCAGACAGCGCAGAGCTCCTACGAGCAGTACTTC
CDR3 protein: CASSQTAQSSYEQYF

clone size: many
J gene: TRBJ1-6
V gene: TRBV7-3
D gene: -
CDR3 DNA: TGTGCCAGCAGCGCGACCGGGACTATGTATTCACCCCTCCACTTT
CDR3 protein: CASSATGTMYSPLHF

clone size: -
J gene: TRBJ2-1
V gene: TRBV7-2
D gene: -
CDR3 DNA: TGTGCCAGCAGCTTGGACAGCAATGAGCAGTTCTTC
CDR3 protein: CASSLDSNEQFF

clone size: -
J gene: TRBJ2-3
V gene: TRBV5-4
D gene: -
CDR3 DNA: TGTGCCAGCAGCTTGGGTCTCTCAGATACGCAGTATTTT
CDR3 protein: CASSLGLSDTQYF

clone size: -
J gene: TRBJ1-6
V gene: TRBV27
D gene: -
CDR3 DNA: TGTGCCAGCAGTTTTAGCAGAAACTTCATAAATTCACCCCTCCACTTT
CDR3 protein: CASSFSRNFINSPLHF

clone size: many
J gene: TRBJ2-1
V gene: TRBV12-3/TRBV12-4
D gene: TRBD2
CDR3 DNA: TGTGCCAGCAGTCCTAGCGGGGGGGATGAGCAGTTCTTC
CDR3 protein: CASSPSGGDEQFF

clone size: -
J gene: TRBJ2-5
V gene: TRBV18
D gene: -
CDR3 DNA: TGTGCCAGCTCACCAATAAGCACAGGGCGGTCGGGTGGAGAGACCCAGTACTTC
CDR3 protein: CASSPISTGRSGGETQYF

clone size: -
J gene: TRBJ2-3
V gene: TRBV27
D gene: TRBD1
CDR3 DNA: TGTGCCAGCAGTTTGATGGACAGGGTAGATACGCAGTATTTT
CDR3 protein: CASSLMDRVDTQYF

clone size: many
J gene: TRBJ2-7
V gene: TRBV6-5
D gene: TRBD2
CDR3 DNA: TGTGCCAGCAGTTACTCGAAGGATCTGCGGGGGAACGTCTACGAGCAGTACTTC
CDR3 protein: CASSYSKDLRGNVYEQYF

clone size: -
J gene: TRBJ2-1
V gene: TRBV19
D gene: TRBD1
CDR3 DNA: TGTGCCAGTACCTTCTCCACAGGGGGCTACAATGAGCAGTTCTTC
CDR3 protein: CASTFSTGGYNEQFF

clone size: -
J gene: TRBJ1-6
V gene: TRBV15
D gene: TRBD1
CDR3 DNA: TGTGCCACCAGTGAGACAGGGGGGAATTCACCCCTCCACTTT
CDR3 protein: CATSETGGNSPLHF

clone size: many
J gene: TRBJ2-7
V gene: TRBV7-2
D gene: TRBD1
CDR3 DNA: TGTGCCAGCAGCTTTACCGGGACAGCCTCCTACGAGCAGTACTTC
CDR3 protein: CASSFTGTASYEQYF

clone size: many
J gene: TRBJ1-1
V gene: TRBV19
D gene: -
CDR3 DNA: TGTGCCAGCATCCGGGACGGATTGAACACTGAAGCTTTCTTT
CDR3 protein: CASIRDGLNTEAFF

clone size: many
J gene: TRBJ2-6
V gene: TRBV6-2/TRBV6-3
D gene: -
CDR3 DNA: TGTGCCAGCAGTTACAGGAGGGCTGGGGCCAACGTCCTGACTTTC
CDR3 protein: CASSYRRAGANVLTF

clone size: many
J gene: TRBJ1-3
V gene: TRBV7-9
D gene: -
CDR3 DNA: TGTGCCAGCAGCTTCGCTGGGAGCTCTGGAAACACCATATATTTT
CDR3 protein: CASSFAGSSGNTIYF

clone size: many
J gene: TRBJ1-1
V gene: TRBV10-1
D gene: TRBD1
CDR3 DNA: TGCGCCACACGACAGGGGCTGAACACTGAAGCTTTCTTT
CDR3 protein: CATRQGLNTEAFF

clone size: -
J gene: TRBJ2-6
V gene: TRBV15
D gene: -
CDR3 DNA: TGTGCCACCAGCAGAGAAAAGGGAAGGCTTTCTGGGGCCAACGTCCTGACTTTC
CDR3 protein: CATSREKGRLSGANVLTF

clone size: -
J gene: TRBJ2-6
V gene: TRBV4-3
D gene: -
CDR3 DNA: TGCGCCAGCAGCCAAGGGACAGCCCCCTCTGGGGCCAACGTCCTGACTTTC
CDR3 protein: CASSQGTAPSGANVLTF

clone size: many
J gene: TRBJ1-2
V gene: TRBV2
D gene: -
CDR3 DNA: TGTGCCAGCAGTGAAGCGACGGATTACTATGGCTACACCTTC
CDR3 protein: CASSEATDYYGYTF

clone size: many
J gene: TRBJ2-3
V gene: TRBV5-1
D gene: TRBD2
CDR3 DNA: TGCGCCAGCAGCCCAAGACTAGCGGGGGGATCAGATACGCAGTATTTT
CDR3 protein: CASSPRLAGGSDTQYF

clone size: many
J gene: TRBJ2-3
V gene: TRBV2
D gene: TRBD2
CDR3 DNA: TGTGCCAGCAGTGAAAGGACTAGCGGGGGGGCAAGAGATACGCAGTATTTT
CDR3 protein: CASSERTSGGARDTQYF

clone size: many
J gene: TRBJ2-1
V gene: TRBV6-1
D gene: TRBD1
CDR3 DNA: TGTGCCAGCAGTGAATCCCGGACAGGGTACAATGAGCAGTTCTTC
CDR3 protein: CASSESRTGYNEQFF

clone size: many
J gene: TRBJ1-4
V gene: TRBV7-9
D gene: TRBD1
CDR3 DNA: TGTGCCAGCAGTCTGCGACAGGGGATTGCGCGGGCTAATGAAAAACTGTTTTTT
CDR3 protein: CASSLRQGIARANEKLFF

clone size: few
J gene: TRBJ2-3
V gene: TRBV20-1
D gene: TRBD2
CDR3 DNA: TGCAGTGCTAGAGTGGGGGGGGGTAATACGCAGTATTTT
CDR3 protein: CSARVGGGNTQYF

clone size: few
J gene: TRBJ2-1
V gene: TRBV7-8
D gene: TRBD2
CDR3 DNA: TGTGCCAGCAGCTTAGGCGGGGGGGCCGTCAATGAGCAGTTCTTC
CDR3 protein: CASSLGGGAVNEQFF

clone size: many
J gene: TRBJ1-1
V gene: TRBV7-9
D gene: -
CDR3 DNA: TGTGCCAGCAGCTTAGAAATGAACACTGAATCTTTCTTT
CDR3 protein: CASSLEMNTESFF

clone size: -
J gene: TRBJ2-1
V gene: TRBV6-4
D gene: TRBD2
CDR3 DNA: TGTGCCAGCAGTCGGGACTACAAACCTTACAATGAGCAGTTCTTC
CDR3 protein: CASSRDYKPYNEQFF

clone size: -
J gene: TRBJ2-7
V gene: TRBV7-9
D gene: TRBD1
CDR3 DNA: TGTGCCAGCAGCTTAGACAGGGGGGCCTACGAGCAGTACTTC
CDR3 protein: CASSLDRGAYEQYF

clone size: many
J gene: TRBJ1-1
V gene: TRBV20-1
D gene: TRBD1
CDR3 DNA: TGCAGTGCCAGAGGGGGCAGGTTGAACACTGAAGCTTTCTTT
CDR3 protein: CSARGGRLNTEAFF

clone size: -
J gene: TRBJ1-2
V gene: TRBV11-2
D gene: -
CDR3 DNA: TGTGCCAGCAGCTTCATAGGAGGGAGACTCTATGGCTACACCTTC
CDR3 protein: CASSFIGGRLYGYTF

clone size: -
J gene: TRBJ2-1
V gene: TRBV2
D gene: -
CDR3 DNA: TGTGCCAGCAGTGAGTCGGGTCTCTACAATGAGCAGTTCTTC
CDR3 protein: CASSESGLYNEQFF

clone size: -
J gene: TRBJ2-1
V gene: TRBV19
D gene: TRBD2
CDR3 DNA: TGTGCCAGTAGACCTAGCGGCCCGGGACTAGCGGGGGGCCGCTCCTACAATGAGCAGTTCTTC
CDR3 protein: CASRPSGPGLAGGRSYNEQFF

clone size: many
J gene: TRBJ2-7
V gene: TRBV18
D gene: TRBD1
CDR3 DNA: TGTGCCAGCTCACCGCCTAGACAGGGAGCAAGCTACGAGCAGTACTTC
CDR3 protein: CASSPPRQGASYEQYF

clone size: many
J gene: TRBJ1-1
V gene: TRBV7-2
D gene: -
CDR3 DNA: TGTGCCAGCAGCGAGACAGTCTGGGTCACTGAAGCTTTCTTT
CDR3 protein: CASSETVWVTEAFF

clone size: few
J gene: TRBJ2-3
V gene: TRBV7-9
D gene: TRBD1
CDR3 DNA: TGTGCCAGCAGCTCAGTATACAGGGGCGCCACAGATACGCAGTATTTT
CDR3 protein: CASSSVYRGATDTQYF

clone size: many
J gene: TRBJ1-5
V gene: TRBV28
D gene: -
CDR3 DNA: TGTGCCAGCACCGCAAGACTGTCGACAGGCTTGTGGCAGCCCCAGCATTTT
CDR3 protein: CASTARLSTGLWQPQHF

clone size: many
J gene: TRBJ1-1
V gene: TRBV5-1
D gene: -
CDR3 DNA: TGCGCCAGCAGCTTGGGAGGACATTTGAACACTGAAGCTTTCTTT
CDR3 protein: CASSLGGHLNTEAFF

clone size: many
J gene: TRBJ2-3
V gene: TRBV11-2
D gene: TRBD2
CDR3 DNA: TGTGCCAGCACCAGCGGGGGGGCTTGGCCAGATACGCAGTATTTT
CDR3 protein: CASTSGGAWPDTQYF

clone size: many
J gene: TRBJ1-4
V gene: TRBV19
D gene: -
CDR3 DNA: TGTGCCAGTAGTATATGGGCGGAAAATGAAAAACTGTTTTTT
CDR3 protein: CASSIWAENEKLFF

clone size: many
J gene: TRBJ1-1
V gene: TRBV3-1
D gene: -
CDR3 DNA: TGTGCCAGCAGCCGTTCGAAGACTGAAGCTTTCTTT
CDR3 protein: CASSRSKTEAFF

clone size: few
J gene: TRBJ1-4
V gene: TRBV27
D gene: -
CDR3 DNA: TGTGCCAGCAGTTCCATGGGGGGCAGGGATGAAAAACTGTTTTTT
CDR3 protein: CASSSMGGRDEKLFF

clone size: few
J gene: TRBJ2-5
V gene: TRBV4-1
D gene: -
CDR3 DNA: TGCGCCAGCAGCCATACCGGGACTGGGGACCAAGAGACCCAGTACTTC
CDR3 protein: CASSHTGTGDQETQYF

clone size: -
J gene: TRBJ1-1
V gene: TRBV28
D gene: -
CDR3 DNA: TGTGCCAGCAGCGCCCTGAACACTGAAGCTTTCTTT
CDR3 protein: CASSALNTEAFF

clone size: many
J gene: TRBJ1-4
V gene: TRBV11-2
D gene: -
CDR3 DNA: TGTGCCAGCAGCTTAGGGAGGCCCTTTTGGGCAACTAATGAAAAACTGTTTTTT
CDR3 protein: CASSLGRPFWATNEKLFF

clone size: many
J gene: TRBJ1-1
V gene: TRBV12-3/TRBV12-4
D gene: -
CDR3 DNA: TGTGCCTCGAGGCCATCACCTTCGGACACTGAAGCTTTCTTT
CDR3 protein: CASRPSPSDTEAFF

clone size: -
J gene: TRBJ1-5
V gene: TRBV4-1
D gene: -
CDR3 DNA: TGCGCCAGCAGCCAAGAATGGTCACATCAGTCCCAGCATTTT
CDR3 protein: CASSQEWSHQSQHF

clone size: many
J gene: TRBJ2-7
V gene: TRBV15
D gene: -
CDR3 DNA: TGTGCCACCAAACCCCCGGGTAGTTCCTACGAGCAGTACTTC
CDR3 protein: CATKPPGSSYEQYF

clone size: few
J gene: TRBJ1-5
V gene: TRBV19
D gene: -
CDR3 DNA: TGTGCCAGTAGTATTGGGTTTCAGCCCCAGCATTTT
CDR3 protein: CASSIGFQPQHF

clone size: -
J gene: TRBJ2-2
V gene: TRBV5-1
D gene: TRBD1
CDR3 DNA: TGCGCCAGCAGCTCCGCTCGGGACAGGGTCTGGAGGTTCACCGGGGAGCTGTTTTTT
CDR3 protein: CASSSARDRVWRFTGELFF

clone size: many
J gene: TRBJ2-7
V gene: TRBV6-1
D gene: TRBD2
CDR3 DNA: TGTGCCAGGGCATTTAGCGGGGGGGGCTCCGGCTCCTACGAGCAGTACTTC
CDR3 protein: CARAFSGGGSGSYEQYF